This is a list of T cell receptor beta chains from one sample in a study of regulatory T cells in long-lasting Graves disease. TCRdb fed the multiplex PCR reads into MiXCR, producing one record per CDR3 protein. In the table there are 250,000 to 300,000 distinct CDR3 sequences, around a sixth of which are singletons. These data are also associated with another study on T cells in Graves' hyperthyroidism and ophthalmopathy.

The source was peripheral blood mononuclear cells (PBMCs), collected at new diagnosis, from a patient treated with antithyroid drugs. The receptors come from a woman in her thirties with Graves disease. CDR3s include the opening cysteine and the closing phenylalanine or tryptophan. A D gene is named only where the DNA matches it firmly. Size values are once, few and many counts, or a class for expanded clones, and some rows have none.

CDR3 DNA: TGTGCCAGCAGCTCAAGGACAGTCAACAATGAGCAGTTCTTC; CDR3 protein: CASSSRTVNNEQFF; J gene: TRBJ2-1; D gene: -; clone size: -; V gene: TRBV14
CDR3 DNA: TGTGCCAGCAGTCCAGGGGGCACCTATGGCTACACCTTC; CDR3 protein: CASSPGGTYGYTF; J gene: TRBJ1-2; D gene: TRBD1; clone size: many; V gene: TRBV5-1
CDR3 DNA: TGTGCCAGCAGTGAAATGACAGGGGGCTATGGCTACACCTTC; CDR3 protein: CASSEMTGGYGYTF; J gene: TRBJ1-2; D gene: TRBD1; clone size: -; V gene: TRBV2
CDR3 DNA: TGTGCCAGCAGTGAGGGACACCCTGCAAACAATCAGCCCCAGCATTTT; CDR3 protein: CASSEGHPANNQPQHF; J gene: TRBJ1-5; D gene: -; clone size: many; V gene: TRBV6-1
CDR3 DNA: TGTGCCAGTATCCGGGGGGACAACACCGGGGAGCTGTTTTTT; CDR3 protein: CASIRGDNTGELFF; J gene: TRBJ2-2; D gene: TRBD2; clone size: few; V gene: TRBV19
CDR3 DNA: TGTGCCAGCAGCTTAAGACAGGAGGGGAACTATGGCTACACCTTC; CDR3 protein: CASSLRQEGNYGYTF; J gene: TRBJ1-2; D gene: -; clone size: many; V gene: TRBV7-2
CDR3 DNA: TGCAGTGCCACTCGGGACGGTTCTAACTATGGCTACACCTTC; CDR3 protein: CSATRDGSNYGYTF; J gene: TRBJ1-2; D gene: -; clone size: -; V gene: TRBV20-1
CDR3 DNA: TGTGCCAGCAGTGACCGAACAGGGTACGAGCAGTACTTC; CDR3 protein: CASSDRTGYEQYF; J gene: TRBJ2-7; D gene: -; clone size: many; V gene: TRBV6-1
CDR3 DNA: TGTGCCAGCATTGACAGGGGGGAGAACTATGGCTACACCTTC; CDR3 protein: CASIDRGENYGYTF; J gene: TRBJ1-2; D gene: TRBD1; clone size: many; V gene: TRBV2
CDR3 DNA: TGTGCCAGCAGCTCCCAGGCCCGGAGGGCCTCTAACTATGGCTACACCTTC; CDR3 protein: CASSSQARRASNYGYTF; J gene: TRBJ1-2; D gene: -; clone size: many; V gene: TRBV11-2
CDR3 DNA: TGTGCCAGCAGCTTAGGAGGGGGCAATGAGCAGTTCTTC; CDR3 protein: CASSLGGGNEQFF; J gene: TRBJ2-1; D gene: -; clone size: many; V gene: TRBV7-9
CDR3 DNA: TGTGCCAGCAGCCAAGCGGCTGGGAACAATCAGCCCCAGCATTTT; CDR3 protein: CASSQAAGNNQPQHF; J gene: TRBJ1-5; D gene: -; clone size: -; V gene: TRBV2
CDR3 DNA: TGTGCCAGCAGCTTAATCCGGACAGGGATACGGAGAGAGACCCAGTACTTC; CDR3 protein: CASSLIRTGIRRETQYF; J gene: TRBJ2-5; D gene: TRBD1; clone size: many; V gene: TRBV5-6
CDR3 DNA: TGCAGTGCAAAACCCGGACAGGGAAAGGAAGACGAGCAGTACTTC; CDR3 protein: CSAKPGQGKEDEQYF; J gene: TRBJ2-7; D gene: TRBD1; clone size: -; V gene: TRBV20-1
CDR3 DNA: TGTGCCAGCAGCCAAGGGCAGGGTGAGGGTGGCTACACCTTC; CDR3 protein: CASSQGQGEGGYTF; J gene: TRBJ1-2; D gene: -; clone size: many; V gene: TRBV4-2
CDR3 DNA: TGTGCCAGCAGACAATCAGCTGGAAACACCATATATTTT; CDR3 protein: CASRQSAGNTIYF; J gene: TRBJ1-3; D gene: -; clone size: many; V gene: TRBV12-3/TRBV12-4
CDR3 DNA: TGTGCCAGCAGATACAGGGTTAACTATGGCTACACCTTC; CDR3 protein: CASRYRVNYGYTF; J gene: TRBJ1-2; D gene: -; clone size: many; V gene: TRBV2
CDR3 DNA: TGTGCCAGCAGCTCGGGGCGGGGAGAGCAGTACTTC; CDR3 protein: CASSSGRGEQYF; J gene: TRBJ2-7; D gene: -; clone size: many; V gene: TRBV7-2
CDR3 DNA: TGTGCCAGCTCACTCCAACAGGTCTCTACTAACTATGGCTACACCTTC; CDR3 protein: CASSLQQVSTNYGYTF; J gene: TRBJ1-2; D gene: -; clone size: many; V gene: TRBV18
CDR3 DNA: TGTGCCAGCAGTGAGATTGTGGGGAAAATGGGTTCACCCCTCCGCTTT; CDR3 protein: CASSEIVGKMGSPLRF; J gene: TRBJ1-6; D gene: -; clone size: few; V gene: TRBV2
CDR3 DNA: TGTGCCAGCGTCCGGGACGCCGGACCCTACGAGCAGTACTTC; CDR3 protein: CASVRDAGPYEQYF; J gene: TRBJ2-7; D gene: -; clone size: many; V gene: TRBV7-9
CDR3 DNA: TGTGCCAGCAGCTTAGCGCTCTCAGCAGATACGCAGTATTTT; CDR3 protein: CASSLALSADTQYF; J gene: TRBJ2-3; D gene: -; clone size: many; V gene: TRBV7-2
CDR3 DNA: TGTGCCAGCAGCACTGGGGGGCCCGGCAATGAGCAGTTCTTC; CDR3 protein: CASSTGGPGNEQFF; J gene: TRBJ2-1; D gene: -; clone size: -; V gene: TRBV9
CDR3 DNA: TGTGCCAGCAATTCACCCCTCCACTTT; CDR3 protein: CASNSPLHF; J gene: TRBJ1-6; D gene: -; clone size: -; V gene: TRBV7-9
CDR3 DNA: TGTGCCAGCAGCTCCCCCCGGGGGGGCGTTGTTCAGCCCCAGCATTTT; CDR3 protein: CASSSPRGGVVQPQHF; J gene: TRBJ1-5; D gene: -; clone size: many; V gene: TRBV7-2
CDR3 DNA: TGTGCCAGCAGCCAAGAGTTACTGCGGGAGCTGTTTTTT; CDR3 protein: CASSQELLRELFF; J gene: TRBJ2-2; D gene: -; clone size: many; V gene: TRBV3-1
CDR3 DNA: TGTGCCACCAGCCCCTCTAGGCAGGGCGAAACAGATACGCAGTATTTT; CDR3 protein: CATSPSRQGETDTQYF; J gene: TRBJ2-3; D gene: -; clone size: many; V gene: TRBV24-1
CDR3 DNA: TGTGCCAGCAGCTTAGGTAGCGGGGGGGTAAATGAGCAGTTCTTC; CDR3 protein: CASSLGSGGVNEQFF; J gene: TRBJ2-1; D gene: TRBD2; clone size: many; V gene: TRBV7-2
CDR3 DNA: TGTGCCAGCAGCTTAGTGGCAGCGGGACAAGAGTACACCGGGGAGCTGTTTTTT; CDR3 protein: CASSLVAAGQEYTGELFF; J gene: TRBJ2-2; D gene: -; clone size: many; V gene: TRBV7-6
CDR3 DNA: TGTGCCAGCAGCATTGACAGACTAAGGAACACCGGGGAGCTGTTTTTT; CDR3 protein: CASSIDRLRNTGELFF; J gene: TRBJ2-2; D gene: -; clone size: -; V gene: TRBV5-4
CDR3 DNA: TGTGCCAGCAGTCGGATCTTTGAGGGGGCACAGACCCAGTACTTC; CDR3 protein: CASSRIFEGAQTQYF; J gene: TRBJ2-5; D gene: TRBD1; clone size: many; V gene: TRBV3-1
CDR3 DNA: TGTGCCAGCAGTTTCAGGGGGGAAGAGACCCAGTACTTC; CDR3 protein: CASSFRGEETQYF; J gene: TRBJ2-5; D gene: -; clone size: many; V gene: TRBV12-3/TRBV12-4
CDR3 DNA: TGTGCCAGCAGTCTAATTAGCGGGGGGGCCGGAGATACGCAGTATTTT; CDR3 protein: CASSLISGGAGDTQYF; J gene: TRBJ2-3; D gene: TRBD2; clone size: many; V gene: TRBV3-1
CDR3 DNA: TGCAGTGCTACTACAGGAGACAATCAGCCCCAGCATTTT; CDR3 protein: CSATTGDNQPQHF; J gene: TRBJ1-5; D gene: -; clone size: many; V gene: TRBV20-1
CDR3 DNA: TGTGCCAGCAGCTTAAGTCTCTCTGGGGCCAACGTCCTGACTTTC; CDR3 protein: CASSLSLSGANVLTF; J gene: TRBJ2-6; D gene: -; clone size: few; V gene: TRBV7-9
CDR3 DNA: TGTGCCAGCAGTAGGGGGCGAGGACGCTACGAGCAGTACTTC; CDR3 protein: CASSRGRGRYEQYF; J gene: TRBJ2-7; D gene: TRBD1; clone size: many; V gene: TRBV27
CDR3 DNA: TGTGCCAGCAGCAGGACAGGGGGATATAACACTGAAGCTTTCTTT; CDR3 protein: CASSRTGGYNTEAFF; J gene: TRBJ1-1; D gene: TRBD1; clone size: many; V gene: TRBV6-2/TRBV6-3
CDR3 DNA: TGTGCCAGTAGTATAGATTCTGGGGGTTATGAAGCTTTCTTT; CDR3 protein: CASSIDSGGYEAFF; J gene: TRBJ1-1; D gene: -; clone size: many; V gene: TRBV19
CDR3 DNA: TGTGCCAGCAGTTTATCGGCGGGACAGGGACCCAATGAGCAGTTCTTC; CDR3 protein: CASSLSAGQGPNEQFF; J gene: TRBJ2-1; D gene: TRBD1; clone size: many; V gene: TRBV27
CDR3 DNA: TGTGCCAGCAGCTTGGTCAGCAATCAGCCCCAGCATTTT; CDR3 protein: CASSLVSNQPQHF; J gene: TRBJ1-5; D gene: -; clone size: many; V gene: TRBV11-2
CDR3 DNA: TGTGCCAGCAGGAGGACTAGCGGGACCAATGAGCAGTTCTTC; CDR3 protein: CASRRTSGTNEQFF; J gene: TRBJ2-1; D gene: TRBD2; clone size: few; V gene: TRBV7-2
CDR3 DNA: TGCAGTGCTAGAGTGGACAGGGGTGGAGTGAGCAATCAGCCCCAGCATTTT; CDR3 protein: CSARVDRGGVSNQPQHF; J gene: TRBJ1-5; D gene: TRBD1; clone size: many; V gene: TRBV20-1
CDR3 DNA: TGTGCCAGTAGTATTGGCAGCAGGGGTGGAAACACCATATATTTT; CDR3 protein: CASSIGSRGGNTIYF; J gene: TRBJ1-3; D gene: -; clone size: few; V gene: TRBV19
CDR3 DNA: TGTGCCATCAGTGAGGGGACTAGCGGGTACGAGCAGTACTTC; CDR3 protein: CAISEGTSGYEQYF; J gene: TRBJ2-7; D gene: TRBD2; clone size: many; V gene: TRBV10-3
CDR3 DNA: TGTGCCAGCAGCCAAGCAACAGGGGCCCAAGAGACCCAGTACTTC; CDR3 protein: CASSQATGAQETQYF; J gene: TRBJ2-5; D gene: TRBD1; clone size: many; V gene: TRBV3-1
CDR3 DNA: TGTGCCAGCAGCGCCCACAGGGAGTACCAAGAGACCCAGTACTTC; CDR3 protein: CASSAHREYQETQYF; J gene: TRBJ2-5; D gene: -; clone size: -; V gene: TRBV9
CDR3 DNA: TGCAGCGCCGACAGGGCCGAGACCCAGTACTTC; CDR3 protein: CSADRAETQYF; J gene: TRBJ2-5; D gene: TRBD1; clone size: many; V gene: TRBV29-1
CDR3 DNA: TGTGCCAGTAGTATAACGGGACGGACATTTAGCTACACCTTC; CDR3 protein: CASSITGRTFSYTF; J gene: TRBJ1-2; D gene: -; clone size: -; V gene: TRBV19
CDR3 DNA: TGCAGTGCTTGGGGGGGGGTCCAAGAGACCCAGTACTTC; CDR3 protein: CSAWGGVQETQYF; J gene: TRBJ2-5; D gene: TRBD2; clone size: many; V gene: TRBV20-1
CDR3 DNA: TGTGCCAGCAGCCCCTTAGCGGGGGTGGATGAGCAGTTCTTC; CDR3 protein: CASSPLAGVDEQFF; J gene: TRBJ2-1; D gene: TRBD2; clone size: many; V gene: TRBV7-2